The next 8 T cell receptor beta chains were all read from a single sample in a study of OX40 agonist ivuxolimab in advanced cancers. Sequencing was performed with immunoSEQ multiplex PCR; in TCRdb, only in-frame clones are kept and a portion is missing. The table records 91,000 or so clones, approximately 90% of them present only once. The sequencing used CD4+ or CD8+ T cells sorted from blood, collected in a trial of the OX40 agonist ivuxolimab. These receptors were obtained from an adult with an advanced solid tumor such as melanoma, head and neck, liver or kidney cancer.

V usage is TRBV6-6 and J usage is TRBJ2-3; the match to TRBD2 covers 10 bases. The junction had 10 bases not matched to a gene; V was cut back by 6 bases and J by 4 bases. The CDR3 length is 16 residues. Germline-derived CDR1 and CDR2 are MNHNY and SVGAGI (reference sequence). CDR3 DNA sequence: TGTGCCAGCAGCGGAGCGGCTAGCGGGAGCGCAGATACGCAGTATTTT. Translating gives CASSGAASGSADTQYF.

The chain carries TRBV12-5 and TRBJ2-1; TRBD2 agrees at 10 bases. The junction had 2 bases not matched to a gene; V was cut back by 3 bases and J by 0 bases. This CDR3 is built from 16 residues. Germline-derived CDR1 and CDR2 are LGHNT and FRNRAP. Written as DNA, the CDR3 is TGTGCTAGTGGTTTTACTAGCGGGAACTCCTACAATGAGCAGTTCTTC. It yields the protein CASGFTSGNSYNEQFF.

The chain employs TRBV28 and TRBJ1-2; 9 nucleotides match TRBD1. The CDR3 totals 15 residues. The junction had 13 bases not matched to a gene; V was cut back by 6 bases and J by 8 bases. Germline CDR1 is MDHEN and CDR2 is SYDVKM. This CDR3 reads CASSVPGQGLVGYTF. CDR3 DNA: TGTGCCAGCAGCGTACCCGGACAGGGGTTAGTAGGCTACACCTTC.

J is TRBJ1-2 and V is TRBV27; D remains ambiguous. In germline, CDR1 is MNHEY, CDR2 SMNVEV (reference sequence). CDR3 length: 14 amino acids. The V gene lost 5 bases and the J gene lost 6 bases, with 16 bases spanning the gap. For the CDR3, the DNA is TGTGCCAGCAGTCCCCGAAGACAAAGACATGGCTACACCTTC. Its protein is CASSPRRQRHGYTF.

The rearrangement links TRBV2 to TRBJ2-1, with D possibly matching TRBD2 (5 bases). CDR3 length equals 15 residues. Germline V lookup: CDR1 SNHLY, CDR2 FYNNEI. Trimming took off 6 bases at V and 4 bases at J, with 16 bases between the two ends. The CDR3 DNA reads as TGTGCCAGCAGGCAACTGGCCGGACTTTACAATGAGCAGTTCTTC. Residues: CASRQLAGLYNEQFF.

The chain recombines TRBV6-1 with TRBJ1-2; TRBD1 agrees at 8 bases. V dropped 0 bases and J dropped 5; count of bases not matched to a gene: 5. The CDR3 is 15 amino acids. Germline CDR1 is MNHNS and CDR2 is SASEGT. The CDR3, as DNA: TGTGCCAGCAGTGAAGCTGCCAGGGGGCAATATGGCTACACCTTC. Translated: CASSEAARGQYGYTF.

The rearrangement joins TRBV6-5 to TRBJ1-1; unclear D gene. Trimming removed 0 bases from V and 5 bases from J, with 7 bases in between. Germline V gene data show CDR1 as MNHEY and CDR2 as SVGAGI. The CDR3 loop spans 13 amino acids. The CDR3: CASSYSRETEAFF. Written as DNA, the CDR3 is TGTGCCAGCAGTTACTCCAGAGAAACTGAAGCTTTCTTT.

V is TRBV4-2 and J is TRBJ2-3; tentatively, D is TRBD2 (6 bases). V was shortened by 4 bases and J by 4 bases, with 12 bases between the two germline ends. The germline gives CDR1 LGHNA, CDR2 YNFKEQ. This CDR3 is 14 amino acids long. This CDR3 is CASSPRLVSDTQYF. CDR3 bases: TGTGCCAGCAGCCCGCGACTAGTGTCAGATACGCAGTATTTT.